This TCR beta chain originates from a study of neurological immune-mediated disorders. Study background: Secondary progressive disease was present in 3, and relapsing-remitting disease in some 30, of the approximately 35 multiple sclerosis patients. General study results and limits: The repertoires of 18 of 34 multiple sclerosis patients were placed by phylogenetic grouping in a single related-CDR3 cluster, which may be a signature.

This clonotype was seen at least ten times. Its antigen is not known. 5'RACE generated cDNA with 10-nucleotide random UMIs. One entry per CDR3 protein results from TCRdb running MiXCR on the 5' RACE reads. The data hold about 60,000 distinct CDR3 sequences, with roughly 4.4% observed a single time. Where libraries were unsorted, they were derived from 2 million PBMCs stored at -80 degrees C. Sequencing input: PBMCs. The sequence derives from a man aged 50 to 59 with multiple sclerosis.

CDR3 sequence reads: CATSLGVVDEKLFF. The CDR3 DNA reads TGTGCCACCAGCCTCGGCGTAGTTGATGAAAAACTGTTTTTT. The chain links TRBV15 to TRBJ1-4; the D is unclear. Trimming shortened V by 5 bases and J by 6 bases, and 13 bases separated the two germline ends. Germline-derived CDR1 and CDR2 are LNHNV and YYDKDF (reference sequence). The CDR3 has 14 residues.